This TCR beta chain originates from a study of monozygotic twins with inflammatory bowel disease. The RNA usage for each TCR library was roughly 4,000 ng of total RNA. Investigators made cDNA in eight separate reactions per sample. Both TCRalpha and TCRbeta cDNA were subjected to two nested PCRs lasting around 15 and 9 cycles. With the 5' RACE reads reprocessed, TCRdb shows one record per CDR3 protein and no DNA. This sample's table has hundreds of thousands of distinct CDR3 sequences. The sequence derives from a human donor with ulcerative colitis or Crohn's disease, or a healthy co-twin of an affected twin (not recorded which). The specimen was blood.

CDR3 sequence reads: CASSPASGTYNEQFF. The chain joins TRBV11-2 to TRBJ2-1; TCRdb designates TRBD2, a call that cannot be tested without DNA. This CDR3 is 15 amino acids long. Germline V gives CDR1 SGHAT, CDR2 FQNNGV.